This passage covers 29 T cell receptor beta chains from one sample sequenced in a study of OX40 agonist ivuxolimab in advanced cancers. Sequencing used immunoSEQ multiplex PCR; TCRdb keeps in-frame clones, though not all of them. Counted here are approximately 70,000 clones, approximately 83% occurring once; the ten biggest clones make up 1.4%. Specimen: CD4+ or CD8+ T cells sorted from blood, collected in a trial of the OX40 agonist ivuxolimab. The receptors stem from an adult with an advanced solid tumor such as melanoma, head and neck, liver or kidney cancer.

The chain recombines TRBV9 with TRBJ2-1, with TRBD2 identical over 7 bases. The trim removed 4 bases at V and 7 bases at J, leaving 2 bases unmatched. Germline V gives CDR1 SGDLS, CDR2 YYNGEE. The CDR3 has 12 residues. CDR3 nucleotides: TGTGCCAGCAGCCTTAGCGGGAATGAGCAGTTCTTC. Translated: CASSLSGNEQFF.

The rearrangement uses TRBV6-6 and TRBJ1-1; 9 bases map to TRBD1. The CDR3 contains 13 residues. Germline assignment: CDR1 MNHNY and CDR2 SVGAGI (reference sequence). V lost 5 bases, J lost 8 bases, and 6 bases stayed unmatched. CDR3 DNA sequence: TGTGCCAGCAGTGGGGACAGGGTGTCCGAAGCTTTCTTT. It is translated as CASSGDRVSEAFF.

This chain uses TRBV2 with TRBJ2-3, with D hard to call. From germline, CDR1 is SNHLY and CDR2 FYNNEI. The CDR3 is 13 residues long. The ends were cut back, 3 bases at V and 5 bases at J, with 9 bases in the middle. CDR3 nucleotide sequence: TGTGCCAGCAGTGATTGGGGTAGAGATACGCAGTATTTT. Encoded protein: CASSDWGRDTQYF.

CDR3 sequence (DNA): TGTGCCAGCAGTAACTCAGGGTTGGGGGATACGCAGTATTTT. As protein: CASSNSGLGDTQYF. This chain joins TRBV6-1 and TRBJ2-3; TRBD1 might be the D (5 bases). Germline CDR1 and CDR2: MNHNS and SASEGT. The CDR3 sequence is 14 residues long. V lost 5 bases and J 6 bases, leaving 15 bases between the germline ends.

This chain uses TRBV29-1 with TRBJ2-7; D is possibly TRBD2 (6 bases). Germline V gives CDR1 SQVTM, CDR2 ANQGSEA. The CDR3 spans 15 residues. Between the trimmed V and J ends, which lost 3 bases and 1 base, there was a span of 16 bases. The CDR3: CSVEGDSRGSYEQYF. For the CDR3, the DNA is TGCAGCGTTGAGGGGGACTCGAGGGGATCCTACGAGCAGTACTTC.

This clone was observed a few times. This chain uses TRBV5-1 with TRBJ2-3; 8 bases line up with TRBD2. Germline-derived CDR1 and CDR2 are SGHRS and YFSETQ. CDR3 length equals 15 residues. V was pared by 5 bases and J by 3 bases, with 8 bases of the junction left unmatched. The CDR3 DNA reads as TGCGCCAGCAGTTCCGGGACTAGTGAGACAGATACGCAGTATTTT. It translates to CASSSGTSETDTQYF.

V is TRBV6-5 and J is TRBJ2-2; D unclear. CDR1 is MNHEY, CDR2 SVGAGI, per germline. CDR3 length equals 14 residues. The V end lost 6 bases, the J end lost 7 bases, and 15 bases lay between the germline ends. CDR3 nucleotide sequence: TGTGCCAGCAGCCAAAATCTCCTCGGCGGGGAGCTGTTTTTT. The encoded protein is CASSQNLLGGELFF.

This chain joins TRBV5-4 and TRBJ1-2; no definite D call. Germline assignment: CDR1 SGHNT and CDR2 YYREEE (reference sequence). V was trimmed by 0 bases and J by 4 bases, leaving 16 bases between them. CDR3 length: 16 amino acids. This CDR3 is CASSLDFGEEIYGYTF. The CDR3 bases are TGTGCCAGCAGCTTGGACTTCGGGGAGGAGATCTATGGCTACACCTTC.

The J gene is TRBJ2-3, the V gene TRBV30; D uncertain. This CDR3 is built from 14 residues. Trimming removed 0 bases at V and 0 bases at J, with 7 bases between. Germline V CDR1 and CDR2: GTSNPN, SVGIG (reference sequence). The CDR3 reads CAWSVYSSTDTQYF. As DNA, the CDR3 is TGTGCCTGGAGTGTATACAGTAGCACAGATACGCAGTATTTT. Based on the CDR3 plus reference TRBV30 and TRBJ2-3, the full variable domain is SQTIHQWPATLVQPVGSPLSLECTVEGTSNPNLYWYRQAAGRGLQLLFYSVGIGQISSEVPQNLSASRPQDRQFILSSKKLLLSDSGFYLCAWSVYSSTDTQYFGPGTRLTVL.

This chain uses TRBV19 with TRBJ2-1; TRBD2 matches at 12 bases. The germline gives CDR1 LNHDA, CDR2 SQIVND (reference sequence). Trimming cost V 5 bases and J 7 bases; bases outside gene matches: 3. This CDR3 is built from 14 residues. The CDR3 DNA reads as TGTGCCAGTAGTGCCGGGACTAGCGGGAATGAGCAGTTCTTC. This gives the protein CASSAGTSGNEQFF.

This chain uses TRBV7-2 with TRBJ1-1; D unclear. The CDR3 extends over 13 amino acids. Between the trimmed V and J ends, which lost 4 bases and 4 bases, there was a span of 10 bases. Per the germline V gene, CDR1 is SGHTA and CDR2 is FQGNSA. Written as DNA, the CDR3 is TGTGCCAGCAGCTCTACGCCAGGCACTGAAGCTTTCTTT. It specifies CASSSTPGTEAFF. The full variable domain, in which reference TRBV7-2 and TRBJ1-1 provide the parts outside the CDR3, is GAGVSQSPSNKVTEKGKDVELRCDPISGHTALYWYRQSLGQGLEFLIYFQGNSAPDKSGLPSDRFSAERTGGSVSTLTIQRTQQEDSAVYLCASSSTPGTEAFFGQGTRLTVV.

The V and J genes are TRBV4-2 and TRBJ2-2, with 10 bases that match TRBD2. The V gene end was trimmed by 1 base and the J gene end by 4 bases; junction bases not matched to a gene: 6. Germline V gives CDR1 LGHNA, CDR2 YNFKEQ. The CDR3 runs to 17 residues. The CDR3 region has the DNA TGTGCCAGCAGCCAAGCGGAACTAGCGGGATTCACCGGGGAGCTGTTTTTT. The encoded protein is CASSQAELAGFTGELFF.

V is TRBV7-6 and J is TRBJ1-4; the D gene is possibly TRBD1 (5 bases). Germline CDR1 and CDR2: SGHVS and FNYEAQ. The CDR3 loop spans 13 amino acids. V was clipped by 5 bases and J by 8 bases, with 12 bases between them. The CDR3 spells CASSTPGGEKLFF. The CDR3 region has the DNA TGTGCCAGCAGCACCCCGGGGGGAGAAAAACTGTTTTTT.

This clone was detected only a few times. V is TRBV6-5 and J is TRBJ1-1; D is possibly TRBD1 (6 bases). There are 16 residues in the CDR3. The V and J ends lost 4 bases and 1 base respectively, with 16 bases between them. Germline V CDR1 and CDR2: MNHEY, SVGAGI. CDR3 coding DNA: TGTGCCAGCAGTTCAGGGAAAGGGGGGGGGAACACTGAAGCTTTCTTT. It yields the protein CASSSGKGGGNTEAFF.

This chain uses TRBV5-4 with TRBJ2-1; 8 bases match TRBD2. This CDR3 is built from 15 residues. Trimming took 0 bases from V and 3 from J; bases not matched to a gene: 2. Germline CDR1 reads SGHNT; CDR2 reads YYREEE (reference sequence). The CDR3 region is CASSLVAGSYNEQFF. The CDR3 nucleotides read TGTGCCAGCAGCTTGGTAGCGGGGAGCTACAATGAGCAGTTCTTC.

This chain connects TRBV5-6 to TRBJ1-2; 7 nucleotides agree with TRBD1. Germline values: CDR1 SGHDT, CDR2 YYEEEE. CDR3 size: 14 residues. V lost 4 bases to trimming and J lost 9 bases; unmatched junction nucleotides: 12. CDR3 in amino acids: CASSMTGQLSSYTF. The CDR3 region has the DNA TGTGCCAGCAGCATGACAGGGCAGCTATCCAGCTACACCTTC.

This chain uses TRBV5-1 with TRBJ1-5, with 8 bases that match TRBD1. V dropped 3 bases and J dropped 0; count of bases not matched to a gene: 11. The germline V gene has CDR1 SGHRS and CDR2 YFSETQ. CDR3 length: 18 residues. Written as DNA, the CDR3 is TGCGCCAGCAGCTGGCCCGGGACAGGCTTTTATAGCAATCAGCCCCAGCATTTT. This sequence encodes CASSWPGTGFYSNQPQHF.

This chain joins TRBV5-1 and TRBJ1-1; 7 bases fit TRBD1. Germline trimming cut 4 bases from V and 7 bases from J; bases unmatched to any gene: 13. The CDR3 consists of 15 residues. Germline V CDR1 and CDR2: SGHRS, YFSETQ. This chain's CDR3 is CASSPGGNNRGEAFF. CDR3 nucleotide sequence: TGCGCCAGCAGCCCCGGGGGGAACAACAGGGGTGAAGCTTTCTTT.

The chain couples TRBV7-8 to TRBJ2-7; 9 nucleotides line up with TRBD2. This CDR3 has 15 amino acids. Germline V gives CDR1 SGHVS, CDR2 FQNEAQ. V dropped 10 bases and J dropped 2; count of bases not matched to a gene: 12. The CDR3 here is CAIRKGAGGPYEQYF. The CDR3 DNA reads TGTGCCATTCGAAAGGGAGCGGGGGGTCCCTACGAGCAGTACTTC.

The chain recombines TRBV18 with TRBJ1-6, with D perhaps matching TRBD1 (5 bases). CDR3 length: 16 amino acids. CDR1 is KGHSH, CDR2 LQKENI, per germline. Trimming cost V 6 bases and J 7 bases, with 19 bases left between them. The CDR3 loop is CASSLGTGGSNSPLHF. CDR3 coding DNA: TGTGCCAGCTCTCTTGGGACGGGAGGGTCCAATTCACCCCTCCACTTT.

The chain couples TRBV25-1 to TRBJ2-3; 9 nucleotides match TRBD2. V was clipped by 5 bases and J by 8 bases; unmatched bases: 5. Germline loops: CDR1 MGHDK, CDR2 SYGVNS. This CDR3 has 13 amino acids. CDR3 residues: CASSSGGLSTQYF. Here the CDR3 DNA reads TGTGCCAGCAGTAGCGGGGGGCTTAGTACGCAGTATTTT.

This sequence joins TRBV11-2 and TRBJ1-2; 9 bases are shared with TRBD1. V was clipped by 5 bases and J by 4 bases; unmatched bases: 11. The CDR3 is 16 amino acids. Germline values: CDR1 SGHAT, CDR2 FQNNGV. DNA for the CDR3: TGTGCCAGCAGCAAACCCCGGACAGGGGTGGGCTATGGCTACACCTTC. Translated: CASSKPRTGVGYGYTF.

V is TRBV7-9 and J is TRBJ1-6; tentatively, D is TRBD1 (5 bases). Germline assignment: CDR1 SEHNR and CDR2 FQNEAQ (reference sequence). Trimming stripped 1 base from V and 0 bases from J, with 10 bases between. The CDR3 extends over 17 amino acids. DNA for the CDR3: TGTGCCAGCAGCTTAGGGACACCGAGCTCCTATAATTCACCCCTCCACTTT. Its translation is CASSLGTPSSYNSPLHF.

The rearrangement uses TRBV7-8 and TRBJ1-6; D is perhaps TRBD1 (6 bases). Germline V CDR1 and CDR2: SGHVS, FQNEAQ. The CDR3 has 15 amino acids. V was pared by 2 bases and J by 7 bases, with 12 bases between. For the CDR3, the DNA is TGTGCCAGCAGCTTAAATGGGGGGCAGAATTCACCCCTCCACTTT. This codes for CASSLNGGQNSPLHF. The variable domain in full, with the rest retrieved from reference TRBV7-8 and TRBJ1-6, is GAGVSQSPRYKVAKRGQDVALRCDPISGHVSLFWYQQALGQGPEFLTYFQNEAQLDKSGLPSDRFFAERPEGSVSTLKIQRTQQEDSAVYLCASSLNGGQNSPLHFGNGTRLTVT.

The genes are TRBV5-1 and TRBJ1-3; D is unclear. CDR3 length: 14 residues. Per germline, CDR1 SGHRS and CDR2 YFSETQ. V was clipped by 5 bases and J by 1 base, with 10 bases between them. CDR3 loop: CASSRDGSGNTIYF. The CDR3 DNA follows: TGCGCCAGCAGTAGGGATGGTTCTGGAAACACCATATATTTT.

The chain carries TRBV5-6 and TRBJ1-6, with D unresolved. Germline loops: CDR1 SGHDT, CDR2 YYEEEE. Trimming pared 5 bases from V and 2 bases from J, leaving 11 bases between. The CDR3 sequence is 15 residues long. The CDR3, as DNA: TGTGCCAGCAGAATGACAAACACCTATAATTCACCCCTCCACTTT. It specifies CASRMTNTYNSPLHF.

V gene TRBV30 combines with J gene TRBJ2-7; D gene uncertain. The CDR3 is 12 residues long. Per the germline V gene, CDR1 is GTSNPN and CDR2 is SVGIG (reference sequence). V gave up 2 bases and J gave up 1 base, with 6 bases separating them. CDR3 residues: CAWSRASYEQYF. The DNA of the CDR3 is TGTGCCTGGAGTCGGGCATCCTACGAGCAGTACTTC.

In its sample, this clone was seen once. The chain recombines TRBV7-9 with TRBJ1-3; D unresolved. There are 11 residues in the CDR3. V shed 4 bases and J shed 4 bases, with 2 bases lying between them. Germline V gene sequence: CDR1 SEHNR, CDR2 FQNEAQ (reference sequence). The CDR3, as DNA: TGTGCCAGCAGCTCGGGAAACACCATATATTTT. Protein product: CASSSGNTIYF.

A few counts support this clone. The CDR3 reads CASRGQGITEAFF. DNA for the CDR3: TGTGCCAGTAGGGGACAGGGGATCACTGAAGCTTTCTTT. The V call is TRBV19, the J call TRBJ1-1; the match to TRBD1 covers 10 bases. Germline CDR1 reads LNHDA; CDR2 reads SQIVND (reference sequence). CDR3 length equals 13 residues. Germline trimming cut 6 bases from V and 4 bases from J; bases unmatched to any gene: 2. Full variable domain (missing parts from reference TRBV19 and TRBJ1-1): DGGITQSPKYLFRKEGQNVTLSCEQNLNHDAMYWYRQDPGQGLRLIYYSQIVNDFQKGDIAEGYSVSREKKESFPLTVTSAQKNPTAFYLCASRGQGITEAFFGQGTRLTVV.